Listed below are T cell receptor beta chains from one sample, sequenced in a study of cytomegalovirus exposure and HLA in healthy donors. The assay was immunoSEQ multiplex PCR, and TCRdb's table has in-frame clones only and misses some. The table has 150,000 to 200,000 clones, about 86% seen once. Sequenced material: PBMCs. The origin of the receptors is a woman aged 25 to 45 in good health and CMV-seronegative. Each CDR3 is given with its conserved first and last residue. A D gene is named only where the DNA matches it firmly. Not every row has a clone size; where given, it reads once, few, many or a size class.

v_call	clone_size	j_call	d_call	cdr3_aa	cdr3_nt
TRBV11-2	few	TRBJ2-7	TRBD2	CASSLIHLAGFSEQYF	TGTGCCAGCAGCTTAATACATCTAGCGGGGTTTAGCGAGCAGTACTTC
TRBV7-9	-	TRBJ1-6	-	CSSSLATAANSPLHF	TGTTCCAGCAGCTTAGCTACAGCGGCTAATTCACCCCTCCACTTT
TRBV4-1	-	TRBJ2-3	-	CASSQGPLGGEVSDTQYF	TGCGCCAGCAGCCAAGGGCCCCTGGGCGGGGAGGTGTCAGATACGCAGTATTTT
TRBV28	-	TRBJ2-4	-	CASIRGNIQYF	TGTGCCTCCATACGCGGGAACATTCAGTACTTC
TRBV28	-	TRBJ1-2	-	CASGLAGGPFEGYTF	TGTGCCAGCGGACTAGCCGGAGGTCCCTTCGAAGGCTACACCTTC
TRBV27	-	TRBJ2-6	-	CASSLSPGSGANVLTF	TGTGCCAGCAGTTTATCCCCAGGCTCTGGGGCCAACGTCCTGACTTTC
TRBV27	once	TRBJ2-5	TRBD2	CASRSTSGRGETQYF	TGTGCCAGCAGGTCGACTAGCGGGAGGGGAGAGACCCAGTACTTC
TRBV11-2	-	TRBJ2-2	-	CASLGDNTGELFF	TGTGCCAGCCTAGGGGATAACACCGGGGAGCTGTTTTTT
TRBV19	-	TRBJ1-3	-	CASRPTDSGNTIYF	TGTGCCAGTAGACCGACTGACTCTGGAAACACCATATATTTT
TRBV4-3	-	TRBJ1-1	-	CASSQDSVAGFMNTEAFF	TGCGCCAGCAGCCAAGATAGCGTGGCGGGTTTCATGAACACTGAAGCTTTCTTT
TRBV7-8	-	TRBJ2-5	TRBD1	CASSFPGTGKSGQYF	TGTGCCAGCAGCTTTCCCGGGACAGGGAAATCTGGGCAGTACTTC
TRBV7-9	once	TRBJ2-5	-	CASSLTRNQETQYF	TGTGCCAGCAGCTTAACTAGAAACCAAGAGACCCAGTACTTC
TRBV28	-	TRBJ1-5	-	CASSPHRGSNQPQHF	TGTGCCAGCAGTCCTCATAGGGGTAGCAATCAGCCCCAGCATTTT
TRBV15	-	TRBJ2-1	-	CATSSGLNRGKFF	TGTGCCACCAGCAGTGGACTTAACCGGGGGAAGTTCTTC
TRBV6-6	-	TRBJ1-2	TRBD1	CASSTSQGAGGYTF	TGTGCCAGCAGTACCAGCCAGGGGGCTGGTGGCTACACCTTC
TRBV15	-	TRBJ1-1	-	CATSRDELGTEAFF	TGTGCCACCAGCAGAGATGAACTCGGCACTGAAGCTTTCTTT
TRBV11-2	-	TRBJ2-6	-	CASSREVSGANVLTF	TGTGCCAGCAGCCGCGAGGTCTCTGGGGCCAACGTCCTGACTTTC
TRBV5-1	few	TRBJ2-7	TRBD2	CASSLEGSGSYEQYF	TGCGCCAGCAGCTTGGAAGGTAGCGGGAGCTACGAGCAGTACTTC
TRBV28	-	TRBJ1-6	TRBD1	CASVGQGIASYNSPLHF	TGTGCCAGCGTTGGACAGGGGATAGCATCCTATAATTCACCCCTCCACTTT
TRBV30	-	TRBJ1-5	TRBD1	CAWSGGTGYQPQHF	TGTGCCTGGAGTGGCGGGACAGGGTACCAGCCCCAGCATTTT
TRBV9	-	TRBJ1-2	-	CASSLAAATYYGYTF	TGTGCCAGCAGCCTGGCTGCCGCCACATACTATGGCTACACCTTC
TRBV5-1	-	TRBJ1-6	TRBD1	CASSLVGRQGNSPLHF	TGCGCCAGCAGCTTGGTAGGCAGACAGGGGAATTCACCCCTCCACTTT
TRBV27	once	TRBJ1-6	-	CASSTPRVAYSPLHF	TGTGCCAGCAGCACCCCCCGGGTAGCTTACTCACCCCTCCACTTT
TRBV4-1	few	TRBJ2-7	-	CASSQDLEPSIHEQYF	TGCGCCAGCAGCCAAGATCTTGAGCCCTCTATACACGAGCAGTACTTC
TRBV4-3	-	TRBJ2-7	TRBD2	CASSQRLASYEQYF	TGCGCCAGCAGCCAAAGACTAGCCTCCTACGAGCAGTACTTC